Each of the 28 T cell receptor beta chains below was sequenced from the same sample in a study of blood T cells in healthy people across ages. The use of a sample-barcoded 5' primer and a J-beta primer mix characterized a second PCR of about 7 to 12 cycles. TCRdb re-called the 5' RACE reads with MiXCR, one entry per CDR3 protein. The repertoire holds 650,000 to 1,000,000 distinct CDR3 sequences, 35% to 40% seen once, with approximately 13% in the top ten. Specimen: blood. The receptors come from a man aged 18 to 30 in good health.

This clonotype was picked up a small number of times. The gene calls are TRBV9 and TRBJ2-4; 8 positions agree with TRBD1. Trimming cost V 4 bases and J 4 bases; bases outside gene matches: 10. The germline V gene encodes CDR1 SGDLS and CDR2 YYNGEE. The CDR3 covers 16 residues. The CDR3 sequence: CASSPQGGQGKNIQYF. In DNA form, the CDR3 reads TGTGCCAGCAGCCCCCAGGGAGGACAGGGAAAAAACATTCAGTACTTC.

In this sample, this clonotype turned up a few times. The chain carries TRBV10-3 and TRBJ1-2; no clear D. Germline V gene lookup returns CDR1 ENHRY and CDR2 SYGVKD. V gave up 0 bases and J gave up 3 bases, with 8 bases separating them. The CDR3 runs 14 residues. The CDR3 DNA reads TGTGCCATCAGTGAGTCGGGCAGCGACTATGGCTACACCTTC. This codes for CAISESGSDYGYTF.

Comment on this clonotype: A read error may produce the germline difference seen at one junction end. The chain employs TRBV12-3 or TRBV12-4 and TRBJ2-1; D call uncertain. CDR3 size: 15 residues. Here the CDR3 reads CASGPPETLYNVQFF. The DNA of the CDR3 is TGTGCCAGCGGGCCCCCGGAAACACTCTACAATGTGCAGTTCTTC.

With respect to this clonotype: This may come from a read error, since a much larger clone is one base off. The chain has TRBV7-2 and TRBJ2-3; 9 bases are a match to TRBD1. Germline CDR1 and CDR2: SGHTA and FQGNSA. This CDR3 is built from 15 residues. CDR3 protein: CACSWGQGIRNTQYF. As DNA, the CDR3 is TGTGCCTGCAGCTGGGGACAGGGAATAAGGAATACGCAGTATTTT.

This chain connects TRBV12-3 or TRBV12-4 to TRBJ1-4; 7 nucleotides match TRBD1. The CDR3 consists of 12 residues. J was trimmed by 7 bases and V by 5 bases; bases with no gene match: 1. CDR3 DNA: TGTGCCAGCAGTGACAGGGTTGAAAAACTGTTTTTT. Translated, it gives CASSDRVEKLFF.

The chain has TRBV7-3 and TRBJ2-1; TRBD2 matches 10 bases. The CDR3 length is 15 residues. V trimming: 6 bases; J trimming: 8 bases; junction bases outside the gene matches: 10. CDR1 is SGHTA, CDR2 FQGTGA, per germline. The CDR3 reads CASSGGRAGGHEQFF. The CDR3 DNA follows: TGTGCCAGCAGTGGCGGACGAGCGGGGGGGCATGAGCAGTTCTTC.

The chain is built from TRBV7-9 and TRBJ2-1; D is undetermined. The CDR3 extends over 12 amino acids. The V gene lost 1 base and the J gene lost 7 bases, with 5 bases spanning the gap. Per germline, CDR1 SEHNR and CDR2 FQNEAQ (reference sequence). CDR3: CASSLEWNEQFF. The CDR3 DNA sequence: TGTGCCAGCAGCTTAGAATGGAATGAGCAGTTCTTC.

V is TRBV5-1 and J is TRBJ1-2, with TRBD1 as a possible D gene (5 bases). Trimming stripped 5 bases from V and 4 bases from J, with 21 bases between. There are 16 residues in the CDR3. Germline loops: CDR1 SGHRS, CDR2 YFSETQ. The CDR3 coding sequence is TGCGCCAGCAGTACTTTGCCCCCGACAGCCTCCTATGGCTACACCTTC. It specifies CASSTLPPTASYGYTF. Full variable domain (remainder filled in from reference TRBV5-1 and TRBJ1-2): KAGVTQTPRYLIKTRGQQVTLSCSPISGHRSVSWYQQTPGQGLQFLFEYFSETQRNKGNFPGRFSGRQFSNSRSEMNVSTLELGDSALYLCASSTLPPTASYGYTFGSGTRLTVV.

The sample holds many counts of this clonotype. The chain uses TRBV25-1 and TRBJ2-5, with D perhaps matching TRBD1 or TRBD2 (5 bases each). CDR1 and CDR2 (germline): MGHDK, SYGVNS. The ends were cut back, 6 bases at V and 2 bases at J, with 10 bases in the middle. The CDR3 has 13 amino acids. CDR3 in amino acids: CASSRDHQETQYF. CDR3 nucleotides: TGTGCCAGCAGCCGGGACCATCAAGAGACCCAGTACTTC.

This clonotype was counted many times. The chain links TRBV7-2 to TRBJ2-7; TRBD2 agrees at 7 bases. CDR3 length: 16 amino acids. J was trimmed by 0 bases and V by 1 base; bases with no gene match: 6. Germline assignment: CDR1 SGHTA and CDR2 FQGNSA. DNA for the CDR3: TGTGCCAGCAGCTTAGTCGGGGGGTCGAGCTCCTACGAGCAGTACTTC. Translating it yields CASSLVGGSSSYEQYF.

In this sample, this clonotype turned up many times. V is TRBV20-1 and J is TRBJ2-7; 8 bases agree with TRBD2. Germline V gene data show CDR1 as DFQATT and CDR2 as SNEGSKA (reference sequence). The CDR3 extends over 15 amino acids. The trim removed 0 bases at V and 1 base at J, leaving 5 bases unmatched. The CDR3: CSARDSSGLSYEQYF. The CDR3 bases are TGCAGTGCTAGAGATTCTAGCGGGCTTTCCTACGAGCAGTACTTC.

This clonotype has a handful of counts. The chain recombines TRBV7-9 with TRBJ1-2; D is uncertain. CDR3 length equals 14 residues. V dropped 3 bases and J dropped 2 bases, with 10 bases sitting between them. Germline V lookup: CDR1 SEHNR, CDR2 FQNEAQ (reference sequence). In nucleotides, the CDR3 is TGTGCCAGCAGCTTCCCGACAACCAACTATGGCTACACCTTC. Translated: CASSFPTTNYGYTF.

This chain links TRBV18 with TRBJ2-5; TRBD1 agrees at 7 bases. Near its end, the DNA agrees better with TRBJ2-7, so the J call may be wrong. The CDR3 contains 16 residues. From germline, CDR1 is KGHSH and CDR2 LQKENI. In nucleotides, the CDR3 is TGTGCCAGCTCACCAGAGCCCACAGGGGACTCCTACGAGCAGTACTTC. Residues: CASSPEPTGDSYEQYF.

The rearrangement links TRBV7-9 to TRBJ2-1; D might be TRBD2 (6 bases). Germline V gene lookup returns CDR1 SEHNR and CDR2 FQNEAQ (reference sequence). Trimming stripped 5 bases from V and 3 bases from J, with 11 bases between. The CDR3 consists of 14 residues. CDR3 sequence reads: CASSAPGLYNEQFF. The DNA of the CDR3 is TGTGCCAGCAGCGCCCCGGGACTCTACAATGAGCAGTTCTTC.

The chain recombines TRBV30 with TRBJ2-5; no firm D call. Germline V gives CDR1 GTSNPN, CDR2 SVGIG (reference sequence). V lost 0 bases and J lost 11, with 16 bases in between. The CDR3 has 13 amino acids. CDR3 in DNA: TGTGCCTGGAGTGTGACCAAGTTAAGAGAGCAGTACTTC. Its translation is CAWSVTKLREQYF.

V gene TRBV12-3 or TRBV12-4 combines with J gene TRBJ1-1; perhaps TRBD1 as D (5 bases). The CDR3 consists of 15 residues. Between the trimmed V and J ends, which lost 4 bases and 1 base, there was a span of 13 bases. The CDR3 sequence: CASSWLGRGNTEAFF. CDR3 DNA: TGTGCCAGCAGTTGGCTGGGGAGGGGGAACACTGAAGCTTTCTTT.

The chain carries TRBV27 and TRBJ2-1; D is possibly TRBD2 (5 bases). The germline V and J ends were trimmed by 7 bases and 7 bases, with 14 bases remaining between them. The CDR3 has 13 amino acids. Germline-derived CDR1 and CDR2 are MNHEY and SMNVEV (reference sequence). CDR3 in amino acids: CASTRAGENEQFF. The CDR3 DNA reads as TGTGCCAGCACGAGGGCCGGAGAAAATGAGCAGTTCTTC.

This clonotype turned up a few times. The gene calls are TRBV6-2 or TRBV6-3 and TRBJ1-4; D perhaps matches TRBD1 (6 bases). Trimming pared 7 bases from V and 8 bases from J, leaving 26 bases between. Germline assignment: CDR1 MNHEY and CDR2 SVGEGT. The CDR3 consists of 17 residues. The CDR3 DNA reads as TGTGCCAGCACTAAAGGGTTGGCCGACGGAGGGGGGGAAAAACTGTTTTTT. As protein: CASTKGLADGGGEKLFF.

This rearrangement joins TRBV20-1 to TRBJ2-6; no firm D call. CDR3 length: 14 residues. Between the trimmed V and J ends, which lost 1 base and 2 bases, there was a span of 6 bases. Per the germline V gene, CDR1 is DFQATT and CDR2 is SNEGSKA (reference sequence). CDR3 nucleotides: TGCAGTGCTAGAGCCCTAGCTGGGGCCAACGTCCTGACTTTC. Encoded protein: CSARALAGANVLTF.

V and J are TRBV21-1 and TRBJ2-3; the table's D call, TRBD1, has no DNA check behind it. TRBV21-1 has pseudogene status. The CDR3 sequence is 16 residues long. The CDR3 is CASSKDEGHSTDTQYF. The CDR3 bases are TGTGCCAGCAGCAAAGACGAAGGACATAGCACAGATACGCAGTATTTT.

This clonotype was found a few times. The gene calls are TRBV4-2 and TRBJ2-2; 11 nucleotides align to TRBD2. Germline V lookup: CDR1 LGHNA, CDR2 YNFKEQ. This CDR3 contains 17 residues. Trimming took 0 bases from V and 4 from J; bases not matched to a gene: 4. CDR3 bases: TGTGCCAGCAGCCAAGATCTTAGCGGGGGGGTCACCGGGGAGCTGTTTTTT. It is translated as CASSQDLSGGVTGELFF.

V and J are TRBV2 and TRBJ2-1; 9 bases fit TRBD2. The germline gives CDR1 SNHLY, CDR2 FYNNEI. The CDR3 is made up of 16 amino acids. The ends lost 8 bases at V and 6 bases at J; junction bases unmatched: 14. CDR3 DNA sequence: TGTGCCAGCGTAAGGCGGGGGGGCCTGCGGGGCAATGAGCAGTTCTTC. Translating it yields CASVRRGGLRGNEQFF.

Remarks on this clonotype: A much bigger clone sits one base away, suggesting this may be a read error. This chain links TRBV6-6 with TRBJ1-2; a weak D match, TRBD1 (5 bases). The CDR3 spans 14 residues. CDR1 MNHNY and CDR2 SVGAGI come from the germline V gene (reference sequence). The CDR3 DNA sequence: TGTGCCGGCAGTTACCCGGGGGTTGTCTATGGCTACACCTTC. Protein sequence: CAGSYPGVVYGYTF.

This clonotype was counted at least ten times. The chain is built from TRBV5-4 and TRBJ2-3; D is uncertain. V lost 4 bases and J 6 bases, leaving 12 bases between the germline ends. The CDR3 contains 13 residues. The germline V gene encodes CDR1 SGHNT and CDR2 YYREEE (reference sequence). This CDR3 reads CASSGDLSDTQYF. The DNA for the CDR3 is TGTGCCAGCAGCGGCGACTTGTCTGATACGCAGTATTTT.

CDR3 protein: CASSYGRTQYF. Here the CDR3 DNA reads TGTGCCAGCAGCTATGGACGAACCCAGTACTTC. J is TRBJ2-7 and V is TRBV3-1; no clear D. Germline V CDR1 and CDR2: LGHDT, YNNKEL (reference sequence). The CDR3 is made up of 11 amino acids. V shed 5 bases and J shed 10 bases, with 12 bases lying between them.

V usage is TRBV6-5 and J usage is TRBJ2-2; tentative D call: TRBD2 (7 bases). V was trimmed by 2 bases and J by 6 bases, leaving 10 bases between them. The CDR3 length is 14 residues. The germline gives CDR1 MNHEY, CDR2 SVGAGI. CDR3 DNA: TGTGCCAGCAGTTACGGGGGGGCCTCCGGGGAGCTGTTTTTT. Protein sequence: CASSYGGASGELFF.

This chain connects TRBV27 to TRBJ1-1, with 7 bases matching TRBD1. The CDR3 consists of 19 residues. In germline, CDR1 is MNHEY, CDR2 SMNVEV (reference sequence). V gave up 5 bases and J gave up 1 base; unmatched junction bases: 19. This CDR3 is CASSPRTPQGTLKNTEAFF. The CDR3 nucleotides read TGTGCCAGCAGTCCCAGAACACCACAGGGGACGCTAAAGAACACTGAAGCTTTCTTT.

V and J are TRBV12-3 or TRBV12-4 and TRBJ2-3; no firm D call. The CDR3 runs 13 residues. V was shortened by 5 bases and J by 6 bases, with 12 bases between the two germline ends. Here the CDR3 DNA reads TGTGCCAGCAGTGTAGTAGCTGTGGATACGCAGTATTTT. This encodes CASSVVAVDTQYF.